These 31 T cell receptor beta chains share one sample of origin, sequenced in a study of blood T cell repertoires in COVID-19. TCRdb's copy holds only in-frame clones and misses some; the assay was immunoSEQ multiplex PCR. Of about 260,000 clones in the sample, about nine tenths were seen once. The sample consisted of PBMCs or T cells enriched from blood (not recorded which). The origin of the receptors is a woman between 40 and 55 years old with acute COVID-19.

V gene TRBV24-1 combines with J gene TRBJ2-2; 11 bases are shared with TRBD2. The CDR3 has 17 residues. After removal of 2 bases from V and 3 bases from J, the junction contained 4 bases not matched to a gene. The germline CDR1 and CDR2 sequences are KGHDR and SFDVKD. The chain's CDR3 is CATSDYVAGGDTGELFF. The CDR3 nucleotides read TGTGCCACCAGTGATTACGTAGCGGGGGGGGACACCGGGGAGCTGTTTTTT.

CDR3 nucleotide sequence: TGTGCCAGCAGTTCTAGGCAGAGTTGGCGCCTATCCTACGAGCAGTACTTC. Translated, it gives CASSSRQSWRLSYEQYF. This chain uses TRBV6-4 with TRBJ2-7; D call uncertain. Germline V gives CDR1 MRHNA, CDR2 SNTAGT. The CDR3 runs 17 residues. Trimming took off 5 bases at V and 1 base at J, with 21 bases between the two ends.

About this clone: One end of the junction fails to match germline, which may point to a read error. The chain combines TRBV30 with TRBJ2-1, with D hard to call. The CDR3 is 11 residues long. The germline gives CDR1 GTSNPN, CDR2 SVGIG (reference sequence). DNA of the CDR3: TGTGCCTGGAGTGCCTATAATGAGCAGTTCTTC. Its translation: CAWSAYNEQFF. Looking up the rest from reference TRBV30 and TRBJ2-1 gives the full variable domain: SQTIHQWPATLVQPVGSPLSLECTVEGTSNPNLYWYRQAAGRGLQLLFYSVGIGQISSEVPQNLSASRPQDRQFILSSKKLLLSDSGFYLCAWSAYNEQFFGPGTRLTVL.

This rearrangement joins TRBV5-1 to TRBJ2-1; TRBD1 matches at 9 bases. CDR3 size: 17 residues. The V gene's germline CDR1 is SGHRS and CDR2 YFSETQ. V was clipped by 1 base and J by 10 bases; unmatched bases: 15. Here the CDR3 DNA reads TGCGCCAGCAGCTTGAGCGCACGGGACAGGGAATCAAGGGAGCAGTTCTTC. Residues: CASSLSARDRESREQFF.

V is TRBV2 and J is TRBJ2-5, with 10 positions matching TRBD2. Per the germline V gene, CDR1 is SNHLY and CDR2 is FYNNEI. The CDR3 spans 17 residues. With 2 bases clipped from V and 5 bases from J, the junction kept 11 bases outside the gene matches. The chain's CDR3 is CASSERTSGTVGETQYF. The DNA of the CDR3 is TGTGCCAGCAGTGAAAGGACTAGCGGTACCGTTGGGGAGACCCAGTACTTC.

The DNA for the CDR3 is TGTGCCAGCAGTTTACTCCCGGGGACATCTAATCAGCCCCAGCATTTT. Its protein is CASSLLPGTSNQPQHF. The chain combines TRBV28 with TRBJ1-5; tentative D call: TRBD1 (6 bases). Germline CDR1 reads MDHEN; CDR2 reads SYDVKM. Trimming stripped 2 bases from V and 4 bases from J, with 15 bases between. This CDR3 region has 16 residues. Full variable domain (missing parts from reference TRBV28 and TRBJ1-5): DVKVTQSSRYLVKRTGEKVFLECVQDMDHENMFWYRQDPGLGLRLIYFSYDVKMKEKGDIPEGYSVSREKKERFSLILESASTNQTSMYLCASSLLPGTSNQPQHFGDGTRLSIL.

The rearrangement joins TRBV12-3 or TRBV12-4 to TRBJ1-2; D ambiguous. The CDR3 sequence is 13 residues long. The germline V and J ends were trimmed by 6 bases and 2 bases, with 10 bases remaining between them. The CDR3 bases are TGTGCCAGCAGCCCCCAGGAAAACTATGGCTACACCTTC. Its translation is CASSPQENYGYTF.

The chain carries TRBV7-9 and TRBJ2-3; 11 bases line up with TRBD2. CDR3 length equals 16 residues. Trimming removed 7 bases from V and 6 bases from J; junction bases left unmatched: 12. In germline, CDR1 is SEHNR, CDR2 FQNEAQ (reference sequence). The CDR3 protein is CASTIAGGPHRDTQYF. DNA of the CDR3: TGTGCCAGCACCATAGCGGGAGGGCCTCATCGGGATACGCAGTATTTT.

This rearrangement joins TRBV27 to TRBJ1-6; 9 nucleotides agree with TRBD1. V lost 5 bases, J lost 8 bases, and 10 bases stayed unmatched. In germline, CDR1 is MNHEY, CDR2 SMNVEV (reference sequence). The CDR3 loop spans 16 amino acids. CDR3 nucleotide sequence: TGTGCCAGCAGTAGCCGACAGGGGGAATTTTATTCACCCCTCCACTTT. Protein product: CASSSRQGEFYSPLHF.

The chain links TRBV7-6 to TRBJ2-3; possibly TRBD2 for D (5 bases). The V end lost 6 bases, the J end lost 1 base, and 11 bases lay between the germline ends. The CDR3 contains 14 residues. Germline-derived CDR1 and CDR2 are SGHVS and FNYEAQ. This CDR3 reads CASRRGWGTDTQYF. DNA for the CDR3: TGTGCCAGCAGACGGGGTTGGGGCACAGATACGCAGTATTTT.

This clone has just one count. The chain couples TRBV7-9 to TRBJ2-1; possible D gene TRBD2, 6 bases. The ends were cut back, 1 base at V and 5 bases at J, with 15 bases in the middle. CDR3 length: 16 amino acids. CDR1 is SEHNR, CDR2 FQNEAQ, per germline (reference sequence). CDR3 loop: CASSLVLWEVHNEQFF. In DNA form, the CDR3 reads TGTGCCAGCAGCTTAGTACTGTGGGAGGTTCACAATGAGCAGTTCTTC.

This clone appeared a single time. V is TRBV7-9 and J is TRBJ2-5, with 7 positions matching TRBD2. CDR1 is SEHNR, CDR2 FQNEAQ, per germline (reference sequence). Unmatched junction bases numbered 10, after V lost 2 bases and J lost 4 bases. The CDR3 is made up of 16 amino acids. CDR3: CASSLLVAGLGETQYF. The CDR3 DNA reads as TGTGCCAGCAGCTTACTGGTAGCGGGCCTAGGAGAGACCCAGTACTTC.

This chain uses TRBV15 with TRBJ1-3; D is unclear. CDR1 is LNHNV and CDR2 is YYDKDF in the germline V gene (reference sequence). V lost 0 bases and J lost 0, with 6 bases in between. The CDR3 runs 15 residues. The CDR3: CATSRDPSSGNTIYF. Here the CDR3 DNA reads TGTGCCACCAGCAGAGATCCCAGCTCTGGAAACACCATATATTTT.

This chain joins TRBV5-1 and TRBJ1-2; the D is unclear. In germline, CDR1 is SGHRS, CDR2 YFSETQ. The CDR3 is 14 amino acids. V was trimmed by 4 bases and J by 4 bases, leaving 14 bases between them. CDR3 in amino acids: CASSPPQAGYGYTF. Written as DNA, the CDR3 is TGCGCCAGCAGCCCCCCTCAGGCTGGCTATGGCTACACCTTC.

V is TRBV19 and J is TRBJ1-2; D is perhaps TRBD1 (6 bases). The germline V gene encodes CDR1 LNHDA and CDR2 SQIVND (reference sequence). Trimming pared 4 bases from V and 3 bases from J, leaving 18 bases between. The CDR3 loop spans 16 amino acids. This chain's CDR3 is CASSTGQYSFYYGYTF. The CDR3 coding sequence is TGTGCCAGTAGTACTGGACAGTATTCCTTTTACTATGGCTACACCTTC. Full variable domain (missing parts from reference TRBV19 and TRBJ1-2): DGGITQSPKYLFRKEGQNVTLSCEQNLNHDAMYWYRQDPGQGLRLIYYSQIVNDFQKGDIAEGYSVSREKKESFPLTVTSAQKNPTAFYLCASSTGQYSFYYGYTFGSGTRLTVV.

The chain recombines TRBV4-3 with TRBJ1-6; possibly TRBD1 for D (5 bases). V lost 5 bases and J 14 bases, leaving 19 bases between the germline ends. The CDR3 has 14 amino acids. CDR1 is LGHNA, CDR2 YSLEER, per germline. CDR3 in amino acids: CASSTLSDNLTLHF. The CDR3 nucleotides read TGCGCCAGCAGCACCCTTTCGGACAATCTAACCCTCCACTTT.

Concerning this clone: One end of the junction is discordant with germline, which a read error may explain. The CDR3 bases are TGTGCTAGCAGCCCAAACCTAGGACTGGCCACCGGGGAGCTGTTTTTT. Its translation: CASSPNLGLATGELFF. The chain couples TRBV7-7 to TRBJ2-2; D may be TRBD2 (5 bases). Germline V gene data show CDR1 as SSHAT and CDR2 as FNYEAQ (reference sequence). This CDR3 contains 16 residues.

This chain joins TRBV30 and TRBJ2-3; 11 bases match TRBD2. This CDR3 is built from 14 residues. V dropped 1 base and J dropped 5; count of bases not matched to a gene: 2. Germline CDR1 is GTSNPN and CDR2 is SVGIG (reference sequence). CDR3 DNA sequence: TGTGCCTGGAGTGATGGACTAGCGGGAGATACGCAGTATTTT. Translation gives CAWSDGLAGDTQYF.

The V call is TRBV7-6, the J call TRBJ1-1; 7 bases map to TRBD1. Unmatched junction bases numbered 12, after V lost 9 bases and J lost 2 bases. Germline V CDR1 and CDR2: SGHVS, FNYEAQ. This CDR3 has 15 residues. The CDR3 coding sequence is TGTGCCAGTTCCAAGGGGGCCGCTCTCAACACTGAAGCTTTCTTT. Amino acid sequence: CASSKGAALNTEAFF.

The chain employs TRBV19 and TRBJ2-5; a weak D match, TRBD1 (5 bases). Looked up from germline, CDR1 is LNHDA and CDR2 is SQIVND (reference sequence). This CDR3 contains 14 residues. Trimming removed 6 bases at V and 1 base at J, with 12 bases between. The CDR3 region has the DNA TGTGCCAGTAGCCAGGGTTTCTCCCAAGAGACCCAGTACTTC. This translates into CASSQGFSQETQYF.

This clone came up once. V gene TRBV15 combines with J gene TRBJ2-1; tentatively, D is TRBD2 (6 bases). This CDR3 contains 13 residues. Trimming removed 0 bases at V and 10 bases at J, with 10 bases between. Germline CDR1 LNHNV, CDR2 YYDKDF (reference sequence). CDR3 coding DNA: TGTGCCACCAGCAGAGATGTGGAGGGAGAGCAGTTCTTC. It encodes CATSRDVEGEQFF.

The DNA of the CDR3 is TGTGCTAGTGGTTTGCCCCCGGGACTAGGGGAGTCAGATACGCAGTATTTT. Amino acids: CASGLPPGLGESDTQYF. The chain links TRBV12-5 to TRBJ2-3, with 8 bases matching TRBD2. Trimming cost V 2 bases and J 4 bases; bases outside gene matches: 11. The CDR3 runs 17 residues. Germline V gene sequence: CDR1 LGHNT, CDR2 FRNRAP.

The chain employs TRBV28 and TRBJ1-1; 11 nucleotides align to TRBD1. The germline V gene has CDR1 MDHEN and CDR2 SYDVKM. The V segment lost 6 bases and the J segment 3 bases; nucleotides outside the gene matches: 6. CDR3 length equals 15 residues. The CDR3 protein is CASRDRGRRYTEAFF. The CDR3 DNA reads TGTGCCAGCAGGGACAGGGGGCGCAGGTACACTGAAGCTTTCTTT. The complete variable domain, with remaining parts taken from reference TRBV28 and TRBJ1-1, reads DVKVTQSSRYLVKRTGEKVFLECVQDMDHENMFWYRQDPGLGLRLIYFSYDVKMKEKGDIPEGYSVSREKKERFSLILESASTNQTSMYLCASRDRGRRYTEAFFGQGTRLTVV.

The V and J genes are TRBV28 and TRBJ1-2; D not certain. Trimming shortened V by 6 bases and J by 0 bases, and 11 bases separated the two germline ends. Germline V gene lookup returns CDR1 MDHEN and CDR2 SYDVKM. This CDR3 is built from 14 residues. The CDR3 DNA reads as TGTGCCAGCAGCCCCGTCACAGCTAACTATGGCTACACCTTC. It is translated as CASSPVTANYGYTF.

This rearrangement joins TRBV7-9 to TRBJ1-1; 8 bases are a match to TRBD1. This CDR3 has 15 amino acids. Germline assignment: CDR1 SEHNR and CDR2 FQNEAQ (reference sequence). The V and J ends lost 6 bases and 2 bases, in that order; junction bases with no gene match: 8. CDR3 in DNA: TGTGCCAGCAGACAGGGGGACAGGCCCAACACTGAAGCTTTCTTT. This codes for CASRQGDRPNTEAFF.

V gene TRBV27 combines with J gene TRBJ2-4; no definite D call. The CDR3 spans 17 residues. V lost 0 bases to trimming and J lost 0 bases, with 12 bases between them. The germline V gene has CDR1 MNHEY and CDR2 SMNVEV (reference sequence). The CDR3 sequence: CASSLSSAELAKNIQYF. As DNA, the CDR3 is TGTGCCAGCAGTTTATCAAGTGCGGAGCTAGCCAAAAACATTCAGTACTTC.

The V call is TRBV6-1, the J call TRBJ2-3; 9 bases align to TRBD2. V lost 2 bases, J lost 7 bases, and 10 bases stayed unmatched. CDR1 MNHNS and CDR2 SASEGT come from the germline V gene. The CDR3 consists of 16 residues. The DNA of the CDR3 is TGTGCCAGCAGTGAATGGGGTAGCGGGAGTATAAATACGCAGTATTTT. Translated: CASSEWGSGSINTQYF.

The genes are TRBV7-2 and TRBJ1-2, with TRBD1 identical over 11 bases. The CDR3 has 15 residues. Per the germline V gene, CDR1 is SGHTA and CDR2 is FQGNSA. Losses at the gene ends were 5 bases for V and 4 bases for J; bases not matched to a gene: 6. CDR3 sequence (DNA): TGTGCCAGCAGCCCCGGACAGGGGGCGATCTATGGCTACACCTTC. Translated: CASSPGQGAIYGYTF.

This sequence joins TRBV18 and TRBJ1-2; 7 bases fit TRBD1. This CDR3 spans 16 amino acids. Germline assignment: CDR1 KGHSH and CDR2 LQKENI. Trimming removed 3 bases from V and 4 bases from J; junction bases left unmatched: 11. The CDR3 bases are TGTGCCAGCTCACCTCGACAGGGCACAGAGGCCTATGGCTACACCTTC. Translated, it gives CASSPRQGTEAYGYTF.

The chain is built from TRBV18 and TRBJ1-4; 7 nucleotides align to TRBD1. In germline, CDR1 is KGHSH, CDR2 LQKENI. The junction had 6 bases not matched to a gene; V was cut back by 0 bases and J by 8 bases. The CDR3 has 15 residues. The CDR3 protein is CASSPPTGAGEKLFF. The CDR3 DNA follows: TGTGCCAGCTCACCACCTACAGGGGCAGGGGAAAAACTGTTTTTT.

The rearrangement joins TRBV14 to TRBJ1-1; no definite D call. CDR1 is SGHDN and CDR2 is FVKESK in the germline V gene. The CDR3 has 13 residues. The V and J ends lost 0 bases and 4 bases respectively, with 6 bases between them. The chain's CDR3 is CASSQEDSTEAFF. The CDR3 region has the DNA TGTGCCAGCAGCCAAGAAGATAGCACTGAAGCTTTCTTT.